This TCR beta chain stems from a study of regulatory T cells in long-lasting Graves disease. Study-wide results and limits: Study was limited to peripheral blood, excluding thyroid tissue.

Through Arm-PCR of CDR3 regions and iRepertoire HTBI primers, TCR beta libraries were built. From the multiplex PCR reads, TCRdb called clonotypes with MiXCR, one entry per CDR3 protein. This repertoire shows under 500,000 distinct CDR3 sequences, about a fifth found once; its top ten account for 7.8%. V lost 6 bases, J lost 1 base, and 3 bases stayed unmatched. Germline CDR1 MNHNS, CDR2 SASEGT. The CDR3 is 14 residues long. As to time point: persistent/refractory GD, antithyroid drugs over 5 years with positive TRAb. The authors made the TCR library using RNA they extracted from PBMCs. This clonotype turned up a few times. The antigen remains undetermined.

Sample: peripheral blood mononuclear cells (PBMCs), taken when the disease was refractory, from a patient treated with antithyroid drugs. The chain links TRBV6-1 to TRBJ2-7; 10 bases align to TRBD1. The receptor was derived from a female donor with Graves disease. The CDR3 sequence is CASRGGQGSYEQYF. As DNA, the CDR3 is TGTGCCAGCAGAGGGGGACAGGGGTCCTACGAGCAGTACTTC.